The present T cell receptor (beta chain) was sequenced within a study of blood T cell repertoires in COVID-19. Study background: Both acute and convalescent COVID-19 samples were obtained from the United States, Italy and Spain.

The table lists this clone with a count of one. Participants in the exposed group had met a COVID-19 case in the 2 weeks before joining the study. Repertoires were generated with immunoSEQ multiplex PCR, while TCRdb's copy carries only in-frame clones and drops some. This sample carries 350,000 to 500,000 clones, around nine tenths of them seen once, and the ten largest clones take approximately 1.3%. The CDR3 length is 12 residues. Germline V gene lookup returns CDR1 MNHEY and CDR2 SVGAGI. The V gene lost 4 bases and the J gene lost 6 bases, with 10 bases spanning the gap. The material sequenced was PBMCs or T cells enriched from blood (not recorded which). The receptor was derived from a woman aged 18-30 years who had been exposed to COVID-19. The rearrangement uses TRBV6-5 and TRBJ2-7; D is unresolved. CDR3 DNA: TGTGCCAGCAGTTTATTCCCGGGCGAGCAGTACTTC. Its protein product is CASSLFPGEQYF.